This T cell receptor beta chain was sequenced for a study of cytomegalovirus exposure and HLA in healthy donors. There are 16 residues in the CDR3. Between the trimmed V and J ends, which lost 3 bases and 5 bases, there was a span of 20 bases. From germline, CDR1 is SQVTM and CDR2 ANQGSEA. The primer mix had 60 Vbeta and 13 Jbeta primers. Measured with immunoSEQ multiplex PCR; TCRdb has only the in-frame clones, and not every one. The sample table sets out tens of thousands of clones. Study outcomes and limitations: It was reportedly the case that the classifier diagnosed cytomegalovirus status with high specificity and sensitivity.

On this clone itself: No antigen is known for it.

It was healthy bone marrow donors who served as donors. Sequencing input: PBMCs. The clonotype comes from a male donor in good health and CMV-seropositive. The V and J genes are TRBV29-1 and TRBJ1-5; D is unclear. CDR3 coding DNA: TGCAGCGTTGATAAGAGATCGTTGGGAGGACATCAGCCCCAGCATTTT. Protein: CSVDKRSLGGHQPQHF.